A selection of T cell receptor beta chains follows, all from one sample in a study of cytomegalovirus exposure and HLA in healthy donors. Assay used: immunoSEQ multiplex PCR; TCRdb lists only in-frame clones, some missing. The sample includes 130,000 or so clones, roughly 80% of them seen just once. Sequencing was performed on PBMCs. These receptor sequences come from a female donor in good health and CMV-seronegative. The conserved cysteine and the conserved F or W are not part of the CDR3 here.

J gene,CDR3 length,V gene,CDR3 protein
TRBJ1-5,12,TRBV6-1,ASSEGSLSAAQH
TRBJ1-5,11,TRBV7-3,ASSLGPDQPQH
TRBJ1-1,10,TRBV19,ASRRTGREAF
TRBJ2-1,15,TRBV19,ASSRLAGGLRDNEQF
TRBJ1-2,12,TRBV4-1,ASTAQQGIYGYT
TRBJ1-5,13,TRBV15,ATSRGSGDLQPQH
TRBJ1-5,13,TRBV6-4,ASRRTADSNQPQH
TRBJ1-5,13,TRBV28,ASRYRDYSNQPQH
TRBJ1-4,12,TRBV10-2,ASSVQVKNRELF
TRBJ1-2,13,TRBV18,ASSPTRGQDYGYT
TRBJ2-1,14,TRBV9,ASSVGDRDAYNEQF
TRBJ1-1,14,TRBV18,ASSPPILDRATEAF
TRBJ1-1,12,TRBV25-1,ASSEFGGNTEAF
TRBJ2-7,13,TRBV5-1,ASSTGLAGTAEQY
TRBJ1-2,13,TRBV30,AWSSWGQGFDGYT
TRBJ1-2,12,TRBV6-5,ASSDQNHRVGYT
TRBJ1-3,17,TRBV11-2,ASSPLSSSSYGSGNTIY
TRBJ1-3,11,TRBV15,ATSRDIGGLRD
TRBJ2-1,14,TRBV5-4,ASSSGTSVYYNEQF
TRBJ2-2,13,TRBV11-1,ASSSLDGRAGELF
TRBJ2-1,14,TRBV19,ASSFPGQGWGNEQF
TRBJ1-1,13,TRBV6-5,ASSYRQGGNTEAF
TRBJ2-3,12,TRBV7-3,ASSPHGQFDTQY
TRBJ1-2,15,TRBV7-9,ASSLVRTGQLRYGYT
TRBJ2-5,12,TRBV18,ASSPLDREGTQY
TRBJ1-1,13,TRBV30,AWSVLLGGASEAF
TRBJ1-1,12,TRBV5-5,ASSLAAVNTEAF
TRBJ2-4,12,TRBV7-9,ASSLTGPGSIQY
TRBJ1-2,12,TRBV5-1,ASSPGTVLYGYT
TRBJ2-5,12,TRBV9,ASSVRGIEETQY
TRBJ1-3,17,TRBV7-9,ASSLNLAWGDFSGNTIY
TRBJ1-1,11,TRBV30,AWSVQQGTEAF
TRBJ2-7,14,TRBV28,ASSFSKTSYSDEQY
TRBJ1-5,16,TRBV28,ASSLISAGQGAAQPQH
TRBJ2-3,14,TRBV18,ASSRNQGSGTDTQY
TRBJ2-7,13,TRBV7-8,ASSLEVARSYEQY
TRBJ1-5,12,TRBV5-4,ASSDGQGDQPQH
TRBJ2-1,14,TRBV5-8,ASSLEFGLAGGPWF
TRBJ1-3,11,TRBV11-2,ASSSRQGNTIY
TRBJ1-2,11,TRBV9,ASSVDQAGGYT
TRBJ2-7,13,TRBV6-5,ASSRSRDRANEQY
TRBJ1-2,13,TRBV19,ASSARTGDGYGYT
TRBJ2-3,13,TRBV28,ASSLSGTDTDTQY
TRBJ1-1,11,TRBV6-4,ASSATGNTEAF
TRBJ1-1,12,TRBV6-6,ASSPPISNTEAF
TRBJ1-1,11,TRBV6-5,ASSRGLYTEAF
TRBJ1-1,14,TRBV25-1,ASSEMRGGRDTEAF
NA,13,TRBV14,ASSPRAGAPYEQY
TRBJ1-1,10,TRBV29-1,SVDQGGTEAF
TRBJ1-1,13,TRBV27,ASSLEVRLSTEAF